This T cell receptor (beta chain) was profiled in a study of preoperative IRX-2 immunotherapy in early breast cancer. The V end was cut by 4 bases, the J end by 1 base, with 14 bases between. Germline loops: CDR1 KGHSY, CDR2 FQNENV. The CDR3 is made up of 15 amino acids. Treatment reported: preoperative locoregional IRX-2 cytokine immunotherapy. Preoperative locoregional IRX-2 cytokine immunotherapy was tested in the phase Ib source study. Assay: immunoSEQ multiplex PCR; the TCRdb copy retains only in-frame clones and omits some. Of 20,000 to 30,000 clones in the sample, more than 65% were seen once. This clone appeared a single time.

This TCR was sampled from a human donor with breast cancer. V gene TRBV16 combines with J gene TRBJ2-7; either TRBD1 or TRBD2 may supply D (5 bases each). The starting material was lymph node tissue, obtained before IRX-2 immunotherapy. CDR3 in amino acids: CASSRGRQGSYEQYF. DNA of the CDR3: TGTGCCAGCAGCCGAGGGCGTCAGGGATCCTACGAGCAGTACTTC.